This section outlines one TCR beta chain sequence together with its context. Its antigen is unknown. Total RNA, at least 5.5 micrograms per sample, came from PBMCs. The source of the sample is a study of blood T cells in healthy people across ages. A second roughly 6 to 12 cycle PCR used barcoded and J-beta primers. TCRdb called the 5' RACE reads again in MiXCR, with one record for every CDR3 protein. The sample lists some 920,000 distinct CDR3 sequences, roughly 47% seen once, with around 21% in the top ten. Findings of the study overall: Roughly linearly, TCR beta diversity per million T cells fell as age increased.

Per the germline V gene, CDR1 is SGHTA and CDR2 is FQGNSA. With 0 bases removed from V and 2 bases from J, the gap between germline ends came to 10 bases. This CDR3 has 15 residues. The sequencing sample was made of blood. The clonotype originates from a woman between 55 and 75 years old in good health. The genes are TRBV7-2 and TRBJ2-5; D is possibly TRBD1 (6 bases). The CDR3 coding sequence is TGTGCCAGCAGCTTAGCCGGACAGACGCAAGAGACCCAGTACTTC. This gives the protein CASSLAGQTQETQYF.